This TCR beta chain was profiled in a study of T-cell reconstitution after alpha-beta-depleted transplantation in children. It was with unique molecular identifiers that the TCRbeta library was prepared. MiXCR was run by TCRdb on the PCR reads, yielding one entry per CDR3 protein. Among 250,000 to 350,000 distinct CDR3 sequences listed, roughly 21% were seen once. This CDR3 is built from 18 residues. Germline V gene lookup returns CDR1 MGHRA and CDR2 YSYEKL. With V trimmed by 2 bases and J by 0 bases, 5 bases remained unmatched. The chain couples TRBV4-1 to TRBJ2-1; 12 positions agree with TRBD2. The clonotype was recovered from a male patient younger than 18 who had a stem cell transplant for acute lymphoblastic leukemia, so the T cells may come from the graft donor. The sequences come from PBMCs, mostly from graft donor cells, collected 180 days after TCRalphabeta/CD19-depleted stem cell transplant. The CDR3 spells CASSQSSGRASSYNEQFF. The DNA of the CDR3 is TGCGCCAGCAGCCAATCTAGCGGGAGGGCAAGCTCCTACAATGAGCAGTTCTTC.